This is a list of T cell receptor beta chains from one sample in a study of blood T cell repertoires in COVID-19. Using immunoSEQ multiplex PCR, the repertoire was profiled, and TCRdb retains in-frame clones only, with some absent. The sample lists approximately 300,000 clones; about nine tenths were seen once. Source material: PBMCs or T cells enriched from blood (not recorded which). Receptors were obtained from a man in his fifties or sixties who had recovered from COVID-19. CDR3s include the opening cysteine and the closing phenylalanine or tryptophan. A D gene is named only where the DNA matches it firmly. Part of the rows lack a size; the others show once, few, many or a class for expanded clones.

v_call	j_call	d_call	cdr3_length	clone_size	cdr3_nt	cdr3_aa
TRBV24-1	TRBJ1-2	TRBD1	17	-	TGTGCCACCAGTCCTGGCGGCAGGGGGCGCGGGGACTATGGCTACACCTTC	CATSPGGRGRGDYGYTF
TRBV6-5	TRBJ1-5	-	15	-	TGTGCCAGCAGTCGCCCCGGAGCCCCCGGGCAGCCCCAGCATTTT	CASSRPGAPGQPQHF
TRBV14	TRBJ2-2	-	15	-	TGTGCCAGCAGCCAACGGGGGTCGGACACCGGGGAGCTGTTTTTT	CASSQRGSDTGELFF
TRBV6-5	TRBJ1-1	TRBD1	16	-	TGTGCCAGCAGTTACCGGGACAGGGACCAACTCACTGAAGCTTTCTTT	CASSYRDRDQLTEAFF
TRBV5-1	TRBJ1-4	TRBD1	14	-	TGCGCCAGCAGCGATAGACAGGGGGTTGAAAAACTGTTTTTT	CASSDRQGVEKLFF
TRBV30	TRBJ2-1	TRBD2	14	-	TGTGCCTGGAGTAGTGGCCTAGCGGGCAATGAGCAGTTCTTC	CAWSSGLAGNEQFF
TRBV5-5	TRBJ2-7	-	15	-	TGTGCCAGCAGCTTACCGTTACTAGCCTCCTACGAGCAGTACTTC	CASSLPLLASYEQYF
TRBV7-2	TRBJ2-7	-	14	-	TGTGCCAGCAGCCCCTTTGGGAGTCACTACGAGCAGTACTTC	CASSPFGSHYEQYF
TRBV6-6	TRBJ1-1	TRBD1	15	-	TGTGCCAGCGTTGGGACAGGGGGCGCGGACACTGAAGCTTTCTTT	CASVGTGGADTEAFF
TRBV7-3	TRBJ2-2	TRBD2	17	-	TGTGCCAGCAGCCCGTATGGTAGACTAGCCAAGACCGGGGAGCTGTTTTTT	CASSPYGRLAKTGELFF
TRBV19	TRBJ2-5	-	16	-	TGTGCCAGTAGCCCGGCGGCCCGATTGGACAAAGAGACCCAGTACTTC	CASSPAARLDKETQYF
TRBV7-2	TRBJ1-4	TRBD1	15	-	TGTGCCAGCAGCTTATGGACAGGAGTGGATGAAAAACTGTTTTTT	CASSLWTGVDEKLFF
TRBV7-8	TRBJ1-2	TRBD1	14	once	TGTGCCAGCAGCTTAGCGGAACAGGGGTATGGCTACACCTTC	CASSLAEQGYGYTF
TRBV11-3	TRBJ2-2	TRBD2	17	few	TGTGCCAGCAGAGTGACTAGCGGGAGATGGCACACCGGGGAGCTGTTTTTT	CASRVTSGRWHTGELFF